This is a list of T cell receptor beta chains from one sample in a study of PD-L1 blockade in urothelial cancer. The data were produced by immunoSEQ multiplex PCR, yet TCRdb's version contains in-frame clones alone and is incomplete. The table records around 45,000 clones, around 89% of them present only once. This material consisted of PBMCs, taken around atezolizumab (anti-PD-L1) treatment. The receptor source for this set is an older woman with urothelial cancer. Both conserved end residues are part of each CDR3.

V gene,J gene,CDR3 protein
TRBV7-3,TRBJ2-5,CASSPLPTSGGAGTQYF
TRBV7-2,TRBJ2-3,CASSLAFASGSWADTQYF
TRBV29-1,TRBJ2-7,CSANRGSYEQYF
TRBV9,TRBJ2-7,CASSGGGQATYEQYF
TRBV5-4,TRBJ2-1,CASSLYGSSYNEQFF
TRBV5-6,TRBJ2-3,CASSFSGGSSTDTQYF
TRBV15,TRBJ1-2,CATSRGQGAGGYTF
TRBV6-4,TRBJ2-3,CASSEEVEGSDTQYF
TRBV6-1,TRBJ1-4,CASSVGVNNEKLFF
TRBV18,TRBJ1-2,CASSPIQGRDGYTF
TRBV10-1,TRBJ2-2,CASSAGTVNTGELFF
TRBV4-1,TRBJ2-5,CASSQDDWGLAGGPVGETQYF
TRBV6-5,TRBJ2-7,CASSYFPGGAPHEQYF
TRBV5-6,TRBJ2-3,CASSLDAAGGLFTDTQYF
TRBV6-1,TRBJ2-7,CASSEWSGGALEQYF
TRBV2,TRBJ1-1,CASSYTLNTEAFF
TRBV7-9,TRBJ2-5,CASSLGASGEETQYF
TRBV15,TRBJ2-2,CATSGREVTGELFF
TRBV27,TRBJ1-1,CASRHKMNTEAFF
TRBV5-1,TRBJ2-5,CASSLVLQETQYF
TRBV7-9,TRBJ2-3,CASSPAGTPTDTQYF
TRBV11-2,TRBJ2-4,CASSLVSGPLAKNIQYF
TRBV28,TRBJ1-3,CASSWGRGNTIYF
TRBV9,TRBJ1-2,CASSVATGNYGYTF
TRBV11-2,TRBJ1-4,CASSLDPSLRKLFF
TRBV9,TRBJ1-2,CASRSVDSFYGYTF
TRBV18,TRBJ2-3,CASSPSSREDTQYF
TRBV2,TRBJ2-5,CASSLDRGEEETQYF
TRBV9,TRBJ2-5,CASSLGLPSETQYF
TRBV2,TRBJ2-1,CASIVSSYNEQFF
TRBV20-1,TRBJ1-3,CSARRGDTIYF
TRBV5-4,TRBJ2-7,CASSLGGPTTEQYF
TRBV4-3,TRBJ2-1,CASSQMFGGSYNEQFF
TRBV6-5,TRBJ1-3,CASRTTASSGNTIYF
TRBV5-6,TRBJ1-5,CASSPRGGRNSNQPQHF
TRBV2,TRBJ1-2,CASSAGTGSSDYGYTF
TRBV9,TRBJ2-3,CASSVQGGSPDTQYF
TRBV7-3,TRBJ2-3,CASSLTGGSTDTQYF
TRBV5-1,TRBJ1-2,CASSLMGSPFYGYTF
TRBV4-1,TRBJ1-4,CASSQHQGATNEKLFF
TRBV19,TRBJ1-6,CASRRRGSYNSPLHF
TRBV4-2,TRBJ2-7,CASSQNPGLAGADLTYEQYF
TRBV28,TRBJ2-3,CASRKPPKGLAGRVDTQYF
TRBV6-5,TRBJ2-3,CASSYTGLVSTDTQYF
TRBV20-1,TRBJ2-7,CSARQGYEQYF
TRBV10-3,TRBJ1-1,CAISESDRYTEAFF
TRBV4-3,TRBJ2-7,CASSQDQGNIYEQYF
TRBV6-5,TRBJ1-3,CASRQGGVSGNTIYF
TRBV7-9,TRBJ1-2,CASSPRSAYGYTF
TRBV7-8,TRBJ2-5,CASSLWSGSRETQYF
TRBV28,TRBJ2-2,CASNRGTGELFF
TRBV5-4,TRBJ2-4,CASSSDRPSTRAKNIQYF
TRBV11-3,TRBJ2-5,CASSLGTSDQETQYF
TRBV18,TRBJ1-2,CASSPGANYGYTF
TRBV7-9,TRBJ2-7,CASRGTGTYEQYF